Below, 31 T cell receptor beta chains from the same sample are listed, as sequenced in a study of shared clonotypes between healthy human individuals. Profiling relied on immunoSEQ multiplex PCR, and the TCRdb table lists in-frame clones only, not all of them. This table holds under 350,000 clones, around 86% found once. The specimen sequenced was memory CD8+ T cells sorted from blood. Subset here: CD45RO+ cells pooled with CCR7-negative TemRA cells. These receptor sequences come from a young man in good health.

This chain connects TRBV28 to TRBJ1-2; 7 positions agree with TRBD1. Germline V CDR1 and CDR2: MDHEN, SYDVKM. The CDR3 has 15 amino acids. Trimming removed 6 bases from V and 5 bases from J; junction bases left unmatched: 12. DNA of the CDR3: TGTGCCAGCAGACTCAGACAGGGATTCAGATATGGCTACACCTTC. Protein sequence: CASRLRQGFRYGYTF.

V gene TRBV2 combines with J gene TRBJ1-2; 8 nucleotides agree with TRBD1. Germline lookup yields CDR1 SNHLY and CDR2 FYNNEI. J was trimmed by 0 bases and V by 8 bases; bases with no gene match: 5. The CDR3 is 14 amino acids. The CDR3 DNA reads TGTGCCAGCGCCCTGACAGGGGCTAACTATGGCTACACCTTC. Amino acid sequence: CASALTGANYGYTF.

The rearrangement joins TRBV5-1 to TRBJ1-1; no definite D call. This CDR3 spans 14 amino acids. Deletions cut 4 bases from V and 0 bases from J, with 10 bases between. Germline V gene data show CDR1 as SGHRS and CDR2 as YFSETQ. CDR3 amino acids: CASSRHYLNTEAFF. CDR3 bases: TGCGCCAGCAGCCGCCATTACTTGAACACTGAAGCTTTCTTT.

On this clone itself: An end of the junction does not agree with germline; a read error may underlie this. This chain uses TRBV7-7 with TRBJ2-3; possible D gene TRBD2, 5 bases. The CDR3 spans 16 residues. Germline lookup yields CDR1 SSHAT and CDR2 FNYEAQ (reference sequence). For the CDR3, the DNA is TGTGCTAGCAGCTTAGGTCTAGCCGAGAGCACAGATACGCAGTATTTT. It encodes CASSLGLAESTDTQYF.

This clone has a single count. The sample carries other DNA sequences with the same CDR3. V usage is TRBV4-2 and J usage is TRBJ2-5, with TRBD2 matching 9 bases. The CDR3 covers 15 residues. V lost 0 bases and J lost 5; bases outside the gene matches: 4. The V gene's germline CDR1 is LGHNA and CDR2 YNFKEQ. For the CDR3, the DNA is TGTGCCAGCAGCCAAGACGCGGGGGGGCTTGAGACCCAGTACTTC. This translates into CASSQDAGGLETQYF.

The V call is TRBV18, the J call TRBJ1-2; D gene uncertain. Trimming removed 5 bases at V and 2 bases at J, with 12 bases between. Germline CDR1 KGHSH, CDR2 LQKENI. The CDR3 is 14 amino acids. The CDR3 DNA sequence: TGTGCCAGCTCAGACCCAAGGATGAACTATGGCTACACCTTC. Its protein product is CASSDPRMNYGYTF.

The chain links TRBV7-8 to TRBJ2-3; 10 bases agree with TRBD2. The ends lost 6 bases at V and 1 base at J; junction bases unmatched: 4. This CDR3 spans 15 amino acids. The germline V gene encodes CDR1 SGHVS and CDR2 FQNEAQ. CDR3 nucleotides: TGTGCCAGCAGTTTTCTAGCGGGGGGCACAGATACGCAGTATTTT. Residues: CASSFLAGGTDTQYF. Supplemented by reference TRBV7-8 and TRBJ2-3, the full variable domain reads GAGVSQSPRYKVAKRGQDVALRCDPISGHVSLFWYQQALGQGPEFLTYFQNEAQLDKSGLPSDRFFAERPEGSVSTLKIQRTQQEDSAVYLCASSFLAGGTDTQYFGPGTRLTVL.

This rearrangement joins TRBV27 to TRBJ1-1; D possibly corresponds to TRBD1 (6 bases). Per the germline V gene, CDR1 is MNHEY and CDR2 is SMNVEV (reference sequence). The V end lost 6 bases, the J end lost 1 base, and 12 bases lay between the germline ends. CDR3 length: 14 amino acids. The CDR3 bases are TGTGCCAGCAGGGTACAGGGCAGGAACACTGAAGCTTTCTTT. It translates to CASRVQGRNTEAFF.

There are a few counts of this clone. The rearrangement joins TRBV30 to TRBJ2-2; no definite D call. Per germline, CDR1 GTSNPN and CDR2 SVGIG (reference sequence). CDR3 length: 14 amino acids. V dropped 3 bases and J dropped 6 bases, with 14 bases sitting between them. CDR3 nucleotide sequence: TGTGCCTGGAGCCACCAGCTAGATGCCGGGGAGCTGTTTTTT. This codes for CAWSHQLDAGELFF.

The chain links TRBV11-2 to TRBJ2-6; D not resolved. Germline V gene lookup returns CDR1 SGHAT and CDR2 FQNNGV. Trimming took 5 bases from V and 0 from J, leaving 8 bases between them. This CDR3 spans 15 amino acids. The DNA of the CDR3 is TGTGCCAGCAGCCGTCAATACTCTGGGGCCAACGTCCTGACTTTC. Translation: CASSRQYSGANVLTF.

The chain couples TRBV5-8 to TRBJ2-1, with 7 nucleotides matching TRBD2. CDR1 and CDR2 from the germline V gene are SGHTS and YDEGEE. The CDR3 spans 14 residues. With V trimmed by 6 bases and J by 8 bases, 11 bases remained unmatched. In nucleotides, the CDR3 is TGTGCCAGCACCCTGTCGGGGAGGGTATATGAGCAGTTCTTC. Its protein is CASTLSGRVYEQFF.

This clone was recorded once. A far larger clone differs by one base, so this is likely a read error. J is TRBJ1-2 and V is TRBV11-2; no firm D call. Germline CDR1 and CDR2: SGHAT and FQNNGV. This CDR3 is built from 16 residues. Here the CDR3 reads CASSLDLGGGADGYAF. CDR3 sequence (DNA): TGTGCCAGCAGCTTAGACCTCGGTGGTGGAGCTGATGGCTACGCCTTC.

V is TRBV7-8 and J is TRBJ2-7, with TRBD1 matching 8 bases. This CDR3 has 13 amino acids. Germline V gene lookup returns CDR1 SGHVS and CDR2 FQNEAQ. J gave up 5 bases and V 11 bases, and 11 bases lay outside the gene matches. The CDR3 sequence is CACGQGRGNEQYF. The CDR3 DNA follows: TGTGCCTGCGGACAGGGAAGAGGGAACGAGCAGTACTTC.

The chain recombines TRBV19 with TRBJ1-5; D call uncertain. V was clipped by 4 bases and J by 6 bases, with 13 bases between them. The CDR3 loop spans 14 amino acids. The germline V gene has CDR1 LNHDA and CDR2 SQIVND (reference sequence). CDR3: CASSKPAGIQPQHF. In DNA form, the CDR3 reads TGTGCCAGTAGTAAGCCGGCGGGGATTCAGCCCCAGCATTTT.

This chain links TRBV7-9 with TRBJ2-7, with a weak D call TRBD2 (6 bases). CDR3 length: 15 residues. V lost 1 base to trimming and J lost 0 bases, with 10 bases between them. In germline, CDR1 is SEHNR, CDR2 FQNEAQ (reference sequence). The CDR3 DNA is TGTGCCAGCAGCTTAGTGTGGGACTTCTCCTACGAGCAGTACTTC. This gives the protein CASSLVWDFSYEQYF.

The chain recombines TRBV5-1 with TRBJ2-5; D gene ambiguous. V was cut by 0 bases and J by 1 base, with 7 bases left in between. This CDR3 has 14 amino acids. The germline V gene encodes CDR1 SGHRS and CDR2 YFSETQ. Written as DNA, the CDR3 is TGCGCCAGCAGCTTGGGACCATTCCAAGAGACCCAGTACTTC. Its translation is CASSLGPFQETQYF. The whole variable domain, remainder taken from reference TRBV5-1 and TRBJ2-5, is KAGVTQTPRYLIKTRGQQVTLSCSPISGHRSVSWYQQTPGQGLQFLFEYFSETQRNKGNFPGRFSGRQFSNSRSEMNVSTLELGDSALYLCASSLGPFQETQYFGPGTRLLVL.

The chain couples TRBV9 to TRBJ2-1, with 8 bases fitting TRBD2. This CDR3 has 15 residues. V was pared by 0 bases and J by 8 bases, with 7 bases of the junction left unmatched. Germline CDR1 and CDR2: SGDLS and YYNGEE. CDR3 protein: CASSVAGLGADEQFF. The CDR3 DNA follows: TGTGCCAGCAGCGTAGCGGGACTAGGGGCGGATGAGCAGTTCTTC.

In its sample, this clone was seen a few times. The chain links TRBV5-1 to TRBJ2-7; TRBD2 agrees at 8 bases. The V segment lost 4 bases and the J segment 2 bases; nucleotides outside the gene matches: 8. The CDR3 contains 15 residues. Germline CDR1 is SGHRS and CDR2 is YFSETQ. The CDR3 spells CASSTGTSAAYEQYF. The CDR3 DNA reads as TGCGCCAGCAGCACAGGGACTAGTGCGGCCTACGAGCAGTACTTC. The whole variable domain, remainder taken from reference TRBV5-1 and TRBJ2-7, is KAGVTQTPRYLIKTRGQQVTLSCSPISGHRSVSWYQQTPGQGLQFLFEYFSETQRNKGNFPGRFSGRQFSNSRSEMNVSTLELGDSALYLCASSTGTSAAYEQYFGPGTRLTVT.

This sequence joins TRBV19 and TRBJ2-1, with 8 bases identical to TRBD2. The germline gives CDR1 LNHDA, CDR2 SQIVND (reference sequence). There are 14 residues in the CDR3. The J segment lost 3 bases and the V segment lost 5 bases, leaving 3 bases of the junction unmatched. CDR3 DNA sequence: TGTGCCAGTAGTGTCGGGGGGGTCTACAATGAGCAGTTCTTC. Translating gives CASSVGGVYNEQFF.

This sequence joins TRBV4-1 and TRBJ1-1; 12 positions match TRBD1. CDR1 MGHRA and CDR2 YSYEKL come from the germline V gene. The V gene end was trimmed by 4 bases and the J gene end by 5 bases; junction bases not matched to a gene: 11. There are 17 residues in the CDR3. CDR3: CASSPGQGARKGTEAFF. CDR3 sequence (DNA): TGCGCCAGCAGCCCGGGACAGGGGGCCAGGAAAGGAACTGAAGCTTTCTTT.

The chain links TRBV23-1 to TRBJ2-7, with 9 nucleotides matching TRBD1. TRBV23-1 is identified as an open reading frame with a role that is uncertain. The V and J ends lost 4 bases and 0 bases, in that order; junction bases with no gene match: 7. The CDR3 consists of 16 residues. CDR3 protein: CASSPRGQGNSYEQYF. Here the CDR3 DNA reads TGCGCCAGCAGTCCCCGGGGACAGGGAAACTCCTACGAGCAGTACTTC.

The genes are TRBV7-9 and TRBJ2-5; a possible D gene is TRBD2 (6 bases). The CDR3 runs 12 residues. Per the germline V gene, CDR1 is SEHNR and CDR2 is FQNEAQ (reference sequence). V dropped 5 bases and J dropped 4 bases, with 8 bases sitting between them. In DNA, the CDR3 is TGTGCCAGCAGCGCGGAGGGAGAGACCCAGTACTTC. Translation: CASSAEGETQYF.

This clone has ten or more counts. The chain joins TRBV9 to TRBJ1-1; TRBD1 matches 7 bases. This CDR3 comprises 16 residues. The germline gives CDR1 SGDLS, CDR2 YYNGEE. V was pared by 4 bases and J by 5 bases, with 14 bases of the junction left unmatched. The chain's CDR3 is CASSPITRGLGTEAFF. In nucleotides, the CDR3 is TGTGCCAGCAGCCCTATAACGAGGGGGCTTGGTACTGAAGCTTTCTTT. Full variable domain (remainder filled in from reference TRBV9 and TRBJ1-1): DSGVTQTPKHLITATGQRVTLRCSPRSGDLSVYWYQQSLDQGLQFLIQYYNGEERAKGNILERFSAQQFPDLHSELNLSSLELGDSALYFCASSPITRGLGTEAFFGQGTRLTVV.

The chain joins TRBV9 to TRBJ1-1; TRBD1 is a possible D gene (5 bases). Trimming left V 3 bases short and J 1 base short, with 16 bases between. CDR1 and CDR2 from the germline V gene are SGDLS and YYNGEE. The length of the CDR3 is 16 residues. CDR3 residues: CASSGTGTAQNTEAFF. The CDR3 DNA sequence: TGTGCCAGCAGCGGAACCGGGACGGCCCAGAACACTGAAGCTTTCTTT.

The chain carries TRBV4-3 and TRBJ1-2; no clear D. The CDR3 length is 14 residues. Trimming pared 4 bases from V and 2 bases from J, leaving 11 bases between. Germline values: CDR1 LGHNA, CDR2 YSLEER. CDR3 sequence: CASSRDTSNYGYTF. The CDR3 DNA reads TGCGCCAGCAGCCGAGACACTTCCAACTATGGCTACACCTTC.

The sample holds one count of this clone. The chain joins TRBV7-3 to TRBJ2-3; D is unclear. V lost 0 bases and J 0 bases, leaving 10 bases between the germline ends. The CDR3 runs 16 residues. CDR1 is SGHTA and CDR2 is FQGTGA in the germline V gene. Here the CDR3 reads CASSLTGKTSTDTQYF. The CDR3 DNA is TGTGCCAGCAGCTTAACTGGGAAAACTAGCACAGATACGCAGTATTTT. Drawing the rest from reference TRBV7-3 and TRBJ2-3, the complete variable domain is GAGVSQTPSNKVTEKGKYVELRCDPISGHTALYWYRQSLGQGPEFLIYFQGTGAADDSGLPNDRFFAVRPEGSVSTLKIQRTERGDSAVYLCASSLTGKTSTDTQYFGPGTRLTVL.

This clone was counted a single time. The chain has TRBV10-2 and TRBJ1-1, with a possible D match to TRBD1 (6 bases). Looked up from germline, CDR1 is WSHSY and CDR2 is SAAADI. This CDR3 is 14 amino acids long. Trimming took 6 bases from V and 4 from J, leaving 15 bases between them. CDR3 amino acids: CASSRAGGPTEAFF. The CDR3 DNA reads TGCGCCAGCAGCCGAGCGGGGGGGCCCACTGAAGCTTTCTTT.

The chain links TRBV4-1 to TRBJ2-7; TRBD1 aligns across 7 bases. This CDR3 spans 15 amino acids. The junction had 7 bases not matched to a gene; V was cut back by 3 bases and J by 2 bases. Germline V CDR1 and CDR2: MGHRA, YSYEKL. CDR3 amino acids: CASSHRDRTPYEQYF. In DNA form, the CDR3 reads TGCGCCAGCAGCCACCGGGACAGAACCCCCTACGAGCAGTACTTC.

The V call is TRBV5-4, the J call TRBJ2-7; the D gene is possibly TRBD2 (5 bases). The ends were cut back, 4 bases at V and 9 bases at J, with 14 bases in the middle. The CDR3 totals 12 residues. Germline values: CDR1 SGHNT, CDR2 YYREEE (reference sequence). CDR3 sequence (DNA): TGTGCCAGCAGCACCCAAACGAGCGGGCAGTACTTC. It is translated as CASSTQTSGQYF.

The gene calls are TRBV4-3 and TRBJ2-7; the match to TRBD1 covers 7 bases. There are 16 residues in the CDR3. V was pared by 1 base and J by 4 bases, with 10 bases of the junction left unmatched. Germline CDR1 LGHNA, CDR2 YSLEER. CDR3 protein: CASSQGTRQGRYEQYF. For the CDR3, the DNA is TGCGCCAGCAGCCAAGGAACCCGACAGGGAAGGTACGAGCAGTACTTC.

The V and J genes are TRBV5-1 and TRBJ2-1; D gene uncertain. Germline values: CDR1 SGHRS, CDR2 YFSETQ. Trimming stripped 2 bases from V and 9 bases from J, with 18 bases between. The CDR3 spans 15 residues. DNA for the CDR3: TGCGCCAGCAGCTTAGAGTCTAACCCTGGTAGTGAGCAGTTCTTC. Translation: CASSLESNPGSEQFF.